The present T cell receptor (beta chain) was sequenced within a study of T cell responses to AZD1222 COVID-19 vaccine. The protocol was immunoSEQ multiplex PCR, while the TCRdb copy is restricted to in-frame clones and leaves out a portion. The sample has about 120,000 clones, roughly nine tenths seen once. V was pared by 0 bases and J by 2 bases, with 9 bases between. CDR3 length equals 14 residues. CDR1 and CDR2 from the germline V gene are SGHRS and YFSETQ. The chain couples TRBV5-1 to TRBJ2-7; D is unclear. This TCR was recovered from an adult in good health. Sequenced material: peripheral blood, taken on day 0 of AZD1222 vaccination. The chain's CDR3 is CASSLATLTYEQYF. Written as DNA, the CDR3 is TGCGCCAGCAGCTTGGCTACACTGACCTACGAGCAGTACTTC.